This T cell receptor beta chain was sequenced for a study of glioma-infiltrating T cells after dendritic cell vaccination. Selection required adequate fresh-frozen tumor tissue plus more than two years' survival data. The repertoire was sequenced with immunoSEQ multiplex PCR; TCRdb's copy has only in-frame clones and lacks some. The table has tens of thousands of clones, roughly four fifths seen once. The receptor was isolated from a human donor with glioblastoma. This material consisted of blood, taken before dendritic cell vaccination.

The DNA for the CDR3 is TGTGCCAGCAGTGAAGTCTTAGGGGGGGGGAGCTCCTATAATTCACCCCTCCACTTT. It specifies CASSEVLGGGSSYNSPLHF. The chain employs TRBV6-1 and TRBJ1-6; TRBD1 is a possible D gene (6 bases). Trimming took off 1 base at V and 0 bases at J, with 16 bases between the two ends. The CDR3 loop spans 19 amino acids. Germline lookup yields CDR1 MNHNS and CDR2 SASEGT.